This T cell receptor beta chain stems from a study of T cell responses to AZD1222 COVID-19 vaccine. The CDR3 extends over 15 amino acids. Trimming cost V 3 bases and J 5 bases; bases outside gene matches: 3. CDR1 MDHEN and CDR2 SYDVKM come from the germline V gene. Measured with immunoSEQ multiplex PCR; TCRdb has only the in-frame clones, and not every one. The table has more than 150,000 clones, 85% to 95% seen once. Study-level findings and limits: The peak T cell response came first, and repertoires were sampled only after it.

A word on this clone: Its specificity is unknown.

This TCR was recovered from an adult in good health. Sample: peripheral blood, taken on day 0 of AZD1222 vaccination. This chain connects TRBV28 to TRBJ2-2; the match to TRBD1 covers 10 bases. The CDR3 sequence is CASSLGTGVTGELFF. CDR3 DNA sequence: TGTGCCAGCAGTTTGGGGACAGGGGTTACCGGGGAGCTGTTTTTT.